A few counts support the clone carrying this TCR beta chain. Antigen: not known. CDR1 and CDR2 (germline): SEHNR, FQNEAQ (reference sequence). The trim removed 3 bases at V and 2 bases at J, leaving 8 bases unmatched. The CDR3 has 16 residues. The data stem from a study of response to subunit inactivated influenza vaccine. Points from the study as a whole: The study's authors posited that every seasonal influenza vaccination enlists few new T cells.

MiXCR, applied by TCRdb to the RT-PCR reads, yields one record per CDR3 protein. The table shows 650,000 to 850,000 distinct CDR3 sequences, with approximately 13% occurring only once. Sample: PBMCs from blood, taken about 14 days before vaccination. This TCR came from a middle-aged man who received an inactivated influenza vaccine. The chain combines TRBV7-9 with TRBJ2-5; 8 nucleotides line up with TRBD2. CDR3 in amino acids: CASSFTGTSTQETQYF. The CDR3 DNA reads TGTGCCAGCAGCTTCACCGGGACTAGTACGCAAGAGACCCAGTACTTC. Complete variable domain (other parts from reference TRBV7-9 and TRBJ2-5): DTGVSQNPRHKITKRGQNVTFRCDPISEHNRLYWYRQTLGQGPEFLTYFQNEAQLEKSRLLSDRFSAERPKGSFSTLEIQRTEQGDSAMYLCASSFTGTSTQETQYFGPGTRLLVL.